One T cell receptor (beta chain) is described in this entry. What it binds is not known. Positive CCR7 selection of CD45RO-negative cells yielded the naive CD8 cells, and terminally differentiated effector memory CD45RA+ cells were excluded. The data are from a study of shared clonotypes between healthy human individuals. As originally analysed: Filtering of immunoSEQ junctional sequences could not match full-length read filtering. The data were produced by immunoSEQ multiplex PCR, yet TCRdb's version contains in-frame clones alone and is incomplete. V and J calls and clone size come straight from that table; D and trimming were deduced from the DNA. The sample yields around 2,000,000 clones, 85% to 95% seen once. Germline loops: CDR1 SGHTA, CDR2 FQGNSA. The CDR3 has 15 amino acids. V lost 1 base to trimming and J lost 6 bases; unmatched junction nucleotides: 8. Study results and limitations: A generally larger estimated richness was seen in naive subsets than in memory subsets.

Sequencing was carried out using naive CD8+ T cells sorted from blood. The sequence was obtained from a man between 18 and 35 years old in good health. The chain combines TRBV7-2 with TRBJ2-5; 7 positions agree with TRBD2. In nucleotides, the CDR3 is TGTGCCAGCAGCTTAGTAAGGGAGGGGCAAAAGACCCAGTACTTC. Translated, it gives CASSLVREGQKTQYF.